This T cell receptor (beta chain) was obtained from a study of tumor-infiltrating lymphocytes in oesophageal squamous cell carcinoma (dated by TCRdb to 2016 to 2017). The library was produced with PCR. Instrument used: Illumina HiSeq 2000. TCRdb trimmed public reads at Q25 via fastp, called clones via MiXCR and kept in-frame beta chains. One record per CDR3 amino acid sequence lists the most common genes and DNA. This sample lists 15,000 to 20,000 distinct CDR3 sequences; approximately 43% were detected once. The ten largest clonotypes hold about 38% of the sample. With regard to this clonotype: The target of this receptor is not known. No quality values exist for individual bases; no much larger clone is one base distant.

Trimming removed 6 bases from V and 6 bases from J, leaving 11 bases between the germline ends. CDR1 and CDR2, looked up from the germline V gene, are SGHRS and YFSETQ. Reading from cysteine to phenylalanine, the CDR3 counts 12 amino acids. Solely the CDR3 DNA is kept, with 36 bases framed from the first base. This TCR came from a female donor with esophageal squamous cell carcinoma. Sequencing used blood. This receptor chain uses TRBV5-1 and TRBJ2-3; the D region possibly corresponds to TRBD2 (6 bases align). This receptor has the CDR3 CASKEGLDTQYF. The bases read TGCGCCAGCAAGGAGGGCCTTGATACGCAGTATTTT.